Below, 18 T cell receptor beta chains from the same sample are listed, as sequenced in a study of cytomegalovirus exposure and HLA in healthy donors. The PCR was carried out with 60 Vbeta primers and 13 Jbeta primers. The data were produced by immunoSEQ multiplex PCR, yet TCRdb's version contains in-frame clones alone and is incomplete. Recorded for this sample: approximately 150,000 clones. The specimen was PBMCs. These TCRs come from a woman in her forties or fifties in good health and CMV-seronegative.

CDR3 sequence reads: CASRLNRNQPQHF. Here the CDR3 DNA reads TGTGCCAGCAGATTAAACAGGAATCAGCCCCAGCATTTT. The V call is TRBV6-5, the J call TRBJ1-5; D is perhaps TRBD1 (5 bases). This CDR3 has 13 amino acids. Germline values: CDR1 MNHEY, CDR2 SVGAGI. Deletions cut 6 bases from V and 4 bases from J, with 10 bases between.

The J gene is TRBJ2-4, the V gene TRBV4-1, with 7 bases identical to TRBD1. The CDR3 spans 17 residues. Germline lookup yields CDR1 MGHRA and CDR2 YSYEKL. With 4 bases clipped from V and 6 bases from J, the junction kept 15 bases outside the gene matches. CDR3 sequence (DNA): TGCGCCAGCAGCCTAGGACCCCAGACAGGGTCTAGAAACATTCAGTACTTC. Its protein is CASSLGPQTGSRNIQYF.

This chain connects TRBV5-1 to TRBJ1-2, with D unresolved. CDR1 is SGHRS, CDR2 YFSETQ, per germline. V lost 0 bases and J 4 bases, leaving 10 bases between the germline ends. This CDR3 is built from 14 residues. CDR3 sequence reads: CASSLEGVSYGYTF. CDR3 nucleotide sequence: TGCGCCAGCAGCTTGGAGGGAGTTAGCTATGGCTACACCTTC.

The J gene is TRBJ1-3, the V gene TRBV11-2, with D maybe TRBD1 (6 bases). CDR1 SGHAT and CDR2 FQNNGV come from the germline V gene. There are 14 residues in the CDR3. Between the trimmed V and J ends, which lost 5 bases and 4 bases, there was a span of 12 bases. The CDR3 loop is CASSAPGVGNTIYF. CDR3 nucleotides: TGTGCCAGCAGCGCCCCAGGGGTGGGAAACACCATATATTTT. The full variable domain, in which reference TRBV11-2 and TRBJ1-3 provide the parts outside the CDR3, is EAGVAQSPRYKIIEKRQSVAFWCNPISGHATLYWYQQILGQGPKLLIQFQNNGVVDDSQLPKDRFSAERLKGVDSTLKIQPAKLEDSAVYLCASSAPGVGNTIYFGEGSWLTVV.

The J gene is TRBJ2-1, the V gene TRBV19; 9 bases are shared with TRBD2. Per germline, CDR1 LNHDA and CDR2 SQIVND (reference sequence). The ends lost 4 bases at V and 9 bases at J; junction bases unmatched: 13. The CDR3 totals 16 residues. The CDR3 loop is CASSTRGGGAEVEQFF. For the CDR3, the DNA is TGTGCCAGTAGTACCCGTGGCGGGGGGGCCGAGGTTGAGCAGTTCTTC.

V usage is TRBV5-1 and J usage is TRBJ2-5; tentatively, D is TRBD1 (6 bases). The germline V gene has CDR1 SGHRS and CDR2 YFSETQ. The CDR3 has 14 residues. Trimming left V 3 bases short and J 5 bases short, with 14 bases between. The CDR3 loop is CASSSGQIVETQYF. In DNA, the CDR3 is TGCGCCAGCAGCTCCGGACAGATTGTGGAGACCCAGTACTTC.

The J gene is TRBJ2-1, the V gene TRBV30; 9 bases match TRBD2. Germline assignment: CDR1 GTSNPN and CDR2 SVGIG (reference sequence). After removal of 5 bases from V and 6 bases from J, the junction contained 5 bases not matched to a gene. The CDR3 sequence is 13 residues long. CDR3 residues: CAWSGLAFNEQFF. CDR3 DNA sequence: TGTGCCTGGTCGGGACTAGCTTTCAATGAGCAGTTCTTC.

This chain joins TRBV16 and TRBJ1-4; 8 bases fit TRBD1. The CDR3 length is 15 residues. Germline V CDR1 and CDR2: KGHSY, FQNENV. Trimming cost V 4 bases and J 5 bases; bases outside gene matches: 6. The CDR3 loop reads CASSLGTGGNEKLFF. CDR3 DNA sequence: TGTGCCAGCAGCCTTGGGACAGGCGGGAATGAAAAACTGTTTTTT. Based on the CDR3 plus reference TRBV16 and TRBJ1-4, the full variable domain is GEEVAQTPKHLVRGEGQKAKLYCAPIKGHSYVFWYQQVLKNEFKFLISFQNENVFDETGMPKERFSAKCLPNSPCSLEIQATKLEDSAVYFCASSLGTGGNEKLFFGSGTQLSVL.

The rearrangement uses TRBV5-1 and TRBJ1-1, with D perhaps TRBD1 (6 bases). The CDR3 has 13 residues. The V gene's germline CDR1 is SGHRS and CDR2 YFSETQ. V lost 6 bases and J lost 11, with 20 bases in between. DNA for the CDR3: TGCGCCAGCAATCAAGACACAGGGCCCAAGGCTTTCTTT. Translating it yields CASNQDTGPKAFF.

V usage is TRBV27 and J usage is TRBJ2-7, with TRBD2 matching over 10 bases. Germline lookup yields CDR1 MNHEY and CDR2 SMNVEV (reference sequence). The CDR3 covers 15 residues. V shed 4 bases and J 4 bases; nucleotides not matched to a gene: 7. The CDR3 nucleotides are TGTGCCAGCAGTTCTTCTAGCGGGAGATGGTACGAGCAGTACTTC. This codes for CASSSSSGRWYEQYF.

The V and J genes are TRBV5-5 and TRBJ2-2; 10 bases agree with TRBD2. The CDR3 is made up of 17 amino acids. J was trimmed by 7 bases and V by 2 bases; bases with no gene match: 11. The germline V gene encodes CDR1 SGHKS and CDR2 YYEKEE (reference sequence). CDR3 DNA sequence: TGTGCCAGCAGCTTTTACAGCGGGGGGGCGTTGAGCGGGGAGCTGTTTTTT. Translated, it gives CASSFYSGGALSGELFF.

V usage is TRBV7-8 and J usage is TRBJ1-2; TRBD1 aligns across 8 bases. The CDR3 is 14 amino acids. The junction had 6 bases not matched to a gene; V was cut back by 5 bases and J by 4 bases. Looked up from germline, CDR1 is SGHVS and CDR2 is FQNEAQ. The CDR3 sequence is CASSPRQGIYGYTF. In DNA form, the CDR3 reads TGTGCCAGCAGCCCCCGACAGGGGATCTATGGCTACACCTTC.

CDR3 region: CASSDRDYNSPLHF. In nucleotides, the CDR3 is TGTGCCAGCAGCGACAGGGATTATAATTCACCCCTCCACTTT. This sequence joins TRBV6-5 and TRBJ1-6; 7 bases are a match to TRBD1. The CDR3 runs 14 residues. V dropped 6 bases and J dropped 4; count of bases not matched to a gene: 3. Germline V lookup: CDR1 MNHEY, CDR2 SVGAGI.

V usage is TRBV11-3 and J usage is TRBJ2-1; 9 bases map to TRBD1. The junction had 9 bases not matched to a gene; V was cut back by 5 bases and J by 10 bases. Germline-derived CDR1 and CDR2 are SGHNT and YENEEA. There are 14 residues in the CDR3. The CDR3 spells CASSPGTGTGEQFF. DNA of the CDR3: TGTGCCAGCAGCCCCGGGACAGGGACGGGGGAGCAGTTCTTC.

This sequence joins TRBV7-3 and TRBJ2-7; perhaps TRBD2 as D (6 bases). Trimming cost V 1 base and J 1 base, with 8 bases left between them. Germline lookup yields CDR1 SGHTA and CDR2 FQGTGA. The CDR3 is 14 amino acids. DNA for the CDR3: TGTGCCAGCAGCTTAAACGGGGGATCCTACGAGCAGTACTTC. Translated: CASSLNGGSYEQYF.

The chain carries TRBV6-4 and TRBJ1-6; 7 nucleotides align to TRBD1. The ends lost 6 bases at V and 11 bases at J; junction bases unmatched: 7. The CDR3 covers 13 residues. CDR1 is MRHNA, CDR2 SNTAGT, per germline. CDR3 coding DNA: TGTGCCAGCAGCGAATTTACAGGGGCACCCCTCCACTTT. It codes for CASSEFTGAPLHF.

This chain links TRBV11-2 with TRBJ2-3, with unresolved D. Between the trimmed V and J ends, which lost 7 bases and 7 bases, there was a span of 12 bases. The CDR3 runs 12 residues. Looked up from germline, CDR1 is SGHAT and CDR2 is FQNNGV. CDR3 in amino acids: CASNPGRNTQYF. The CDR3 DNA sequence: TGTGCCAGCAATCCAGGCAGGAATACGCAGTATTTT.

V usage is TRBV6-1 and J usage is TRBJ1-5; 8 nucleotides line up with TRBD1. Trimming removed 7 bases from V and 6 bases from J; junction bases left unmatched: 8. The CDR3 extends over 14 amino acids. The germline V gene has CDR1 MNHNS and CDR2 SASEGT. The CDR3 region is CASKGPDRVQPQHF. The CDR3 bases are TGTGCCAGCAAGGGTCCGGACAGGGTTCAGCCCCAGCATTTT.